Listed here are 2 T cell receptor beta chains from one sample, sequenced in a study of cytomegalovirus exposure and HLA in healthy donors. With 60 Vbeta and 13 Jbeta primers, the PCR was carried out. Sequencing was performed with immunoSEQ multiplex PCR; in TCRdb, only in-frame clones are kept and a portion is missing. The table has 50,000 to 75,000 clones, 80% seen once. Material: PBMCs. The receptors come from a woman aged 40 to 50 in good health and CMV-seronegative.

The chain recombines TRBV27 with TRBJ2-3, with D possibly matching TRBD1 (5 bases). Germline values: CDR1 MNHEY, CDR2 SMNVEV (reference sequence). The CDR3 runs 13 residues. Trimming left V 5 bases short and J 2 bases short, with 8 bases between. CDR3 in DNA: TGTGCCAGCAGTGGACATAACACAGATACGCAGTATTTT. Protein sequence: CASSGHNTDTQYF.

V and J are TRBV7-2 and TRBJ2-3; 8 nucleotides match TRBD2. Trimming removed 5 bases from V and 0 bases from J; junction bases left unmatched: 10. CDR1 and CDR2 (germline): SGHTA, FQGNSA. This CDR3 comprises 17 residues. Here the CDR3 reads CASSQRYSGASTDTQYF. As DNA, the CDR3 is TGTGCCAGCAGCCAAAGGTATAGCGGGGCTAGCACAGATACGCAGTATTTT.